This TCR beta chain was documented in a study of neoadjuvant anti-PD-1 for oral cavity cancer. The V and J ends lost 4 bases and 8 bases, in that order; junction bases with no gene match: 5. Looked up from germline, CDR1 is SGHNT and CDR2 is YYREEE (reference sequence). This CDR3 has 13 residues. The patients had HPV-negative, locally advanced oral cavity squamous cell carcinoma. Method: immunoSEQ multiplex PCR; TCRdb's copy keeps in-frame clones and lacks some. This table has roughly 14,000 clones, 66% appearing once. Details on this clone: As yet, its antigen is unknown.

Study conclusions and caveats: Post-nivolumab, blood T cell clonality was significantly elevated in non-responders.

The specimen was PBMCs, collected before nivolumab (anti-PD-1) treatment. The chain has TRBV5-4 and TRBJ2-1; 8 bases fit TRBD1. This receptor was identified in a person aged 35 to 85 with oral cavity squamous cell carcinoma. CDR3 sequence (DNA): TGTGCCAGCAGCCGACAGACAGGGGATGAGCAGTTCTTC. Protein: CASSRQTGDEQFF.